This T cell receptor (beta chain) comes out of a study of beta chain features in type 1 diabetes. Findings and limits, study-wide: There was a moderate but significant shortening of TCRB CDR3s in all four CD4+ subsets of Type 1 diabetes patients.

As regards this clone: Its cognate antigen is unknown.

The CDR3 is made up of 16 amino acids. V gave up 4 bases and J gave up 7 bases; unmatched junction bases: 12. Germline V gives CDR1 SGHNT, CDR2 YYREEE (reference sequence). The study reverse transcribed the entire isolated RNA, so it sequenced expressed TCRB transcripts. TCRdb's table, derived via immunoSEQ multiplex PCR, lists solely in-frame clones and lacks some. The table has approximately 57,000 clones, around 56% seen once; the top ten hold roughly 2.5%. The specimen was Tregs from blood. The J gene is TRBJ2-1, the V gene TRBV5-4; 9 bases agree with TRBD2. This clonotype was sampled from a woman between 40 and 50 years old with type 1 diabetes. The CDR3 bases are TGTGCCAGCAGCCCCGTCGGCGGGGGGGCCTGGAATGAGCAGTTCTTC. Its protein is CASSPVGGGAWNEQFF.